This note documents a single TCR beta chain sequence. Its target is unknown. This CDR3 has 16 residues. The sample comes from a study of cytomegalovirus exposure and HLA in healthy donors. Overall study findings and caveats: In vitro testing confirmed three CMV-associated chains as specific for CMV antigens.

Among the roughly 110 subjects of the validation cohort, separate from the roughly 650-subject first cohort, were the donors. The assay was immunoSEQ multiplex PCR, and TCRdb's table has in-frame clones only and misses some. Of roughly 120,000 clones detected, about 85% appear once; the ten largest clones hold approximately 4.5%. The rearrangement joins TRBV21-1 to TRBJ2-7; TRBD1 is the table's D call and was not checked against the DNA. TRBV21-1 is given as a pseudogene. Specimen: PBMCs. This TCR was recovered from a man aged 18 to 29 in good health and CMV-seropositive. This chain's CDR3 is CASSKGGSGSSYEQYF. CDR3 nucleotide sequence: TGTGCCAGCAGCAAAGGGGGCTCCGGAAGCTCCTACGAGCAGTACTTC.